This is a list of T cell receptor beta chains from one sample in a study of cytomegalovirus exposure and HLA in healthy donors. Sequencing was performed with immunoSEQ multiplex PCR; in TCRdb, only in-frame clones are kept and a portion is missing. Altogether 150,000 to 200,000 clones are present, about 85% being singletons, with the ten largest covering about 1.6%. Sequences were obtained from PBMCs. These receptor sequences come from a woman between 50 and 59 years old in good health and CMV-seronegative. Both conserved end residues are part of each CDR3. The D gene is left open where the match is weak. Size is stated for part of the rows, as once, few or many counts, or as a class when the clone is expanded.

v_call	cdr3_length	j_call	clone_size	d_call	cdr3_nt	cdr3_aa
TRBV9	15	TRBJ1-6	-	TRBD1	TGTGCCAGCAGCGCAGCACAGGGGTTGAATTCACCCCTCCACTTT	CASSAAQGLNSPLHF
TRBV2	14	TRBJ1-2	many	-	TGTGCCAGCAGTGAATATGGGGGCCCGTATGGCTACACCTTC	CASSEYGGPYGYTF
TRBV19	14	TRBJ1-5	-	TRBD1	TGTGCCAGTAGTAGGGGACAGGGGGATCAGCCCCAGCATTTT	CASSRGQGDQPQHF
TRBV7-3	20	TRBJ2-7	-	TRBD1	TGTGCCAGCAGCTTTCTTAGGCGGAGGGGACAGGGACCACCGTCCTACGAGCAGTACTTC	CASSFLRRRGQGPPSYEQYF
TRBV27	15	TRBJ1-1	-	-	TGTGCCAGCGTCCCGGCGGGGGGATTGGGAACTGAAGCTTTCTTT	CASVPAGGLGTEAFF
TRBV5-8	13	TRBJ1-5	-	-	TGTGCCAGCAGCTTGCGGGGGGCACAGCCCCAGCATTTT	CASSLRGAQPQHF
TRBV2	16	TRBJ1-5	few	TRBD1	TGTGCCAGCAAGGGACAGGGGGTAAATGGCAATCAGCCCCAGCATTTT	CASKGQGVNGNQPQHF
TRBV5-1	19	TRBJ2-5	-	TRBD2	TGCGCCAGCAGCCATACCCCGGGGCTTAGCGGGAGTATTTTGGAGACCCAGTACTTC	CASSHTPGLSGSILETQYF
TRBV4-1	16	TRBJ2-1	-	TRBD2	TGCGCCAGCAGCCAAGATATTTTAGCGGGAGGATGTGAGCAGTTCTTC	CASSQDILAGGCEQFF
TRBV11-2	15	TRBJ2-2	-	TRBD1	TGTGCCAGCAGCCTCCCGACAGGGTCCACCGGGGAGCTGTTTTTT	CASSLPTGSTGELFF